This T cell receptor (beta chain) was sequenced for a study of blood T cells in healthy people across ages. General study points: Observed TCR beta diversity showed a strong correlation with the percentage of naive T cells as measured by flow cytometry. Estimated diversity, derived from one million T cells, was regarded as an underestimate. Among long-lived donors, naive CD4+ cells were more numerous and diversity higher than in aged donors. While age rose, TCR beta diversity per million T cells dropped in a roughly linear way.

Comment on this clonotype: Its antigen is currently unknown.

Alongside a J-beta primer mix, a sample-barcoded 5' primer served in a second PCR lasting 7 to 11 cycles. TCRdb recomputed calls from the 5' RACE reads with MiXCR, one row per CDR3 protein. The repertoire holds 850,000 to 950,000 distinct CDR3 sequences, more than 25% seen once, with around 16% in the top ten. What was sequenced was blood. This clonotype originated in an elderly woman in good health.

The CDR3: CASRGFQGDYGYTF. The CDR3 DNA sequence: TGTGCCAGCAGGGGTTTTCAGGGCGACTATGGCTACACCTTC. The chain has TRBV2 and TRBJ1-2; D may be TRBD1 (5 bases). V lost 6 bases to trimming and J lost 3 bases, with 14 bases between them. CDR1 SNHLY and CDR2 FYNNEI come from the germline V gene. The CDR3 sequence is 14 residues long.